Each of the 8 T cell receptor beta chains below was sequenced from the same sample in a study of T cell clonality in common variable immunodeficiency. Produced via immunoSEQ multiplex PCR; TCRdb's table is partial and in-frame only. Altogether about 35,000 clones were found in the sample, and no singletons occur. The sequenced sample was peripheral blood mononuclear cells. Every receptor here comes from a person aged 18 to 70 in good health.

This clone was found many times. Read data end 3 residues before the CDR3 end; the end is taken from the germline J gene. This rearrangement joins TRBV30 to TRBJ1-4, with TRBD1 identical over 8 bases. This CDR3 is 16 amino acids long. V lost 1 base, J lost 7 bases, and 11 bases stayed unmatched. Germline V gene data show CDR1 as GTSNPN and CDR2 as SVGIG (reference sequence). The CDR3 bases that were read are TGTGCCTGGAGTGCCGCGGTGGACAGGGTTTTTGAAAAA. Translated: CAWSAAVDRVFEK. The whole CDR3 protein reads CAWSAAVDRVFEKLFF.

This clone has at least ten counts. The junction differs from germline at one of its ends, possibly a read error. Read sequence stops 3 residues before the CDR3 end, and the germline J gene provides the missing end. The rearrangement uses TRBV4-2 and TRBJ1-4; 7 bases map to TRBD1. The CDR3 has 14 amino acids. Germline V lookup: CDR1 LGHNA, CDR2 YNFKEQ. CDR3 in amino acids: CASSQDRQGRKLFF. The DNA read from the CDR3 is TGCGCCAGCAGCCAAGATCGACAGGGAAGAAAA.

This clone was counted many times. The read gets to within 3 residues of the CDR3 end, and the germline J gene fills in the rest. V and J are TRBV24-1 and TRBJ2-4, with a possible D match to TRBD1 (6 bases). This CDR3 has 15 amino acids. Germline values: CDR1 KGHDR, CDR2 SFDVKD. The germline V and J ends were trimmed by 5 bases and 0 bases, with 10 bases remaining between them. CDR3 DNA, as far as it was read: TGTGCCACCAGTGGGGGACATTCAGCCAAAAACATT. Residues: CATSGGHSAKNI. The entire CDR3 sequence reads CATSGGHSAKNIQYF.

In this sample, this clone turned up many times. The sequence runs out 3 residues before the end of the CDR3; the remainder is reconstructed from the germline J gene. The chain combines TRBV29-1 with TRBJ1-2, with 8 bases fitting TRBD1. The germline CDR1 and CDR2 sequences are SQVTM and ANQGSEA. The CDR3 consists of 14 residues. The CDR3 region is CSVEGGQGTIGYTF. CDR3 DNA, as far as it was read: TGCAGCGTTGAAGGCGGACAGGGAACTATCGGC. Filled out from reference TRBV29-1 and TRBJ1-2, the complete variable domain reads SAVISQKPSRDICQRGTSLTIQCQVDSQVTMMFWYRQQPGQSLTLIATANQGSEATYESGFVIDKFPISRPNLTFSTLTVSNMSPEDSSIYLCSVEGGQGTIGYTFGSGTRLTVV.

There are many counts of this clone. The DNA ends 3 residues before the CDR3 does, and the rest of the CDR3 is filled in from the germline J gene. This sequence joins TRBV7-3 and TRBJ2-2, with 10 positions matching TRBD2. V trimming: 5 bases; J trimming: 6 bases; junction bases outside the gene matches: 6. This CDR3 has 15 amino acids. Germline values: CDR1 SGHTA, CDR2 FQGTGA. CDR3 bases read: TGTGCCAGCAGCCGAAGCGGGAGGGGCGCCGGGGAG. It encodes CASSRSGRGAGE. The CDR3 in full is CASSRSGRGAGELFF.

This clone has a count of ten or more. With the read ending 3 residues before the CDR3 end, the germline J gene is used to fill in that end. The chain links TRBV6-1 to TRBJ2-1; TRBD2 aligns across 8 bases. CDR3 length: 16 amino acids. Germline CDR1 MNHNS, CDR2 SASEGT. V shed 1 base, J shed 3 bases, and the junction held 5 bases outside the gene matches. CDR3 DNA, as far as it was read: TGTGCCAGCAGTGAAGTACCCAGCGGGGGCTACAATGAG. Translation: CASSEVPSGGYNE. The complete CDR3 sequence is CASSEVPSGGYNEQFF.

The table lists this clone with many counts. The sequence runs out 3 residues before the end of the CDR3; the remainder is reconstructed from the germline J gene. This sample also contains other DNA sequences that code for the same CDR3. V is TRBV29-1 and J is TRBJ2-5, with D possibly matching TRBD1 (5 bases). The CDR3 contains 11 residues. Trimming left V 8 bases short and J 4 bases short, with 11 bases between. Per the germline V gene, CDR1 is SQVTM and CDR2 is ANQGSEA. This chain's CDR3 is CSSRQGETQYF. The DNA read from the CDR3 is TGCAGCTCTCGGCAGGGAGAGACC.

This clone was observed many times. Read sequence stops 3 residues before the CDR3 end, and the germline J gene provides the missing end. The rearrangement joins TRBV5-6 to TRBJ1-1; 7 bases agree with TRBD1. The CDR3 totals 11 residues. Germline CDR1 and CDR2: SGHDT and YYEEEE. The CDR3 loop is CASSQDREAFF. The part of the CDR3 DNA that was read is TGTGCCAGCAGCCAGGACAGGGAA. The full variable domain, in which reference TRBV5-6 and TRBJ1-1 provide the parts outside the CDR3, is DAGVTQSPTHLIKTRGQQVTLRCSPKSGHDTVSWYQQALGQGPQFIFQYYEEEERQRGNFPDRFSGHQFPNYSSELNVNALLLGDSALYLCASSQDREAFFGQGTRLTVV.